The 31 T cell receptor beta chains listed next were all sequenced from one sample in a study of radiation and T cells in renal cell carcinoma (TCRdb year 2020). Library creation used the immunoSEQ multiplex PCR assay. This immuneACCESS table, as held by TCRdb, lists in-frame sequences with V and J called but not all clones. Of the missing ones, under half trace to an unresolved V gene in checked studies; the others have no known cause. The sample table shows roughly 49,000 clones, and 75% to 85% are seen once. The ten largest clones take up about 30% of the sample. The label giving this sample's time point can be read as: blood 2 weeks post-SBRT. In the paper's terms, the treatment or condition label means: 15 Gy SBRT to primary tumor, nephrectomy 4 weeks later. The source was blood, collected from a patient whose treatment included radiotherapy and nephrectomy. The receptors originated from a woman aged 70-85 years with renal cell carcinoma.

The genes are TRBV9 and TRBJ2-1, with D perhaps given as TRBD1 or TRBD2 (5 bases each). The V gene's germline CDR1 is SGDLS and CDR2 YYNGEE. The CDR3 spans 17 residues. Trimming left V 4 bases short and J 4 bases short, with 21 bases between. This CDR3 reads CASSPRERVAQYNEQFF. The CDR3, as DNA: TGTGCCAGCAGCCCCAGGGAAAGGGTAGCGCAGTACAATGAGCAGTTCTTC.

This rearrangement joins TRBV15 to TRBJ1-1; 7 bases fit TRBD1. The CDR3 runs 12 residues. The V gene's germline CDR1 is LNHNV and CDR2 YYDKDF (reference sequence). The ends lost 6 bases at V and 3 bases at J; junction bases unmatched: 1. CDR3 loop: CATRTGYTEAFF. CDR3 bases: TGTGCCACCAGGACAGGGTACACTGAAGCTTTCTTT.

The chain uses TRBV6-4 and TRBJ2-6, with a possible D match to TRBD2 (6 bases). CDR3 size: 17 residues. The V end was cut by 10 bases, the J end by 0 bases, with 19 bases between. Germline V gives CDR1 MRHNA, CDR2 SNTAGT. The CDR3 DNA follows: TGTGCCACCTCCCCCGGGACTGGGAACTCTGGGGCCAACGTCCTGACTTTC. Translated, it gives CATSPGTGNSGANVLTF.

The chain is built from TRBV6-1 and TRBJ1-2, with 7 bases identical to TRBD1. Germline loops: CDR1 MNHNS, CDR2 SASEGT. Losses at the gene ends were 1 base for V and 5 bases for J; bases not matched to a gene: 4. This CDR3 has 14 residues. In nucleotides, the CDR3 is TGTGCCAGCAGTGAAGGGACAGGAATATATGGCTACACCTTC. It yields the protein CASSEGTGIYGYTF.

This clone was recorded a few times. This chain joins TRBV29-1 and TRBJ1-1; 11 bases are a match to TRBD1. The CDR3 totals 16 residues. Losses at the gene ends were 6 bases for V and 2 bases for J; bases not matched to a gene: 11. Germline assignment: CDR1 SQVTM and CDR2 ANQGSEA. The DNA of the CDR3 is TGCAGCGTCGACAAGGGACAGGGGGTGTCCAACACTGAAGCTTTCTTT. This gives the protein CSVDKGQGVSNTEAFF.

The chain is built from TRBV5-1 and TRBJ1-4; TRBD1 agrees at 9 bases. Germline CDR1 and CDR2: SGHRS and YFSETQ. There are 16 residues in the CDR3. The ends lost 0 bases at V and 8 bases at J; junction bases unmatched: 8. The CDR3 loop is CASSLAPTGGAEKLFF. CDR3 coding DNA: TGCGCCAGCAGCTTGGCCCCGACAGGGGGTGCGGAAAAACTGTTTTTT.

This clone turned up a few times. This chain links TRBV2 with TRBJ1-5; D gene uncertain. This CDR3 region has 14 residues. Trimming removed 1 base from V and 3 bases from J, with 7 bases in between. From germline, CDR1 is SNHLY and CDR2 FYNNEI. The CDR3 nucleotides read TGTGCCAGCAGTGAAGGGTACTACAATCAGCCCCAGCATTTT. This encodes CASSEGYYNQPQHF.

This clone appeared once. The rearrangement joins TRBV2 to TRBJ2-1; D is uncertain. The germline CDR1 and CDR2 sequences are SNHLY and FYNNEI. Trimming cost V 3 bases and J 12 bases, with 15 bases left between them. The CDR3 runs 13 residues. Here the CDR3 DNA reads TGTGCCAGCAGTGACTCGAGTCCCGGTGGGCAGTTCTTC. As protein: CASSDSSPGGQFF.

The rearrangement uses TRBV6-5 and TRBJ1-1, with D possibly matching TRBD1 (5 bases). CDR3 size: 16 residues. Trimming stripped 0 bases from V and 0 bases from J, with 11 bases between. Germline CDR1 is MNHEY and CDR2 is SVGAGI. This CDR3 reads CASSYSGTVVNTEAFF. The CDR3 region has the DNA TGTGCCAGCAGTTACTCTGGGACCGTGGTGAACACTGAAGCTTTCTTT.

This chain joins TRBV7-9 and TRBJ1-1; D is perhaps TRBD1 (5 bases). Deletions cut 2 bases from V and 8 bases from J, with 12 bases between. Per the germline V gene, CDR1 is SEHNR and CDR2 is FQNEAQ (reference sequence). CDR3 length: 13 amino acids. For the CDR3, the DNA is TGTGCCAGCAGCTTAACTCAGGGATTGGAAGCTTTCTTT. It encodes CASSLTQGLEAFF.

The chain recombines TRBV11-2 with TRBJ1-3; D is ambiguous. This CDR3 has 17 amino acids. Germline V gives CDR1 SGHAT, CDR2 FQNNGV. Trimming took off 0 bases at V and 0 bases at J, with 12 bases between the two ends. The CDR3 DNA follows: TGTGCCAGCAGCTTAGATCGTCCCGAGATCTCTGGAAACACCATATATTTT. Amino acid sequence: CASSLDRPEISGNTIYF.

V gene TRBV10-2 combines with J gene TRBJ2-3; TRBD2 agrees at 10 bases. CDR1 WSHSY and CDR2 SAAADI come from the germline V gene. CDR3 length: 14 amino acids. V dropped 6 bases and J dropped 2; count of bases not matched to a gene: 2. The CDR3 DNA reads as TGCGCCAGCAGGAGCGGGGGGGTCACAGATACGCAGTATTTT. This gives the protein CASRSGGVTDTQYF.

This chain joins TRBV6-5 and TRBJ2-2; the D is unclear. V was clipped by 5 bases and J by 5 bases, with 12 bases between them. This CDR3 is built from 14 residues. The germline V gene encodes CDR1 MNHEY and CDR2 SVGAGI. CDR3 region: CASSLYTGTGELFF. The CDR3 coding sequence is TGTGCCAGCAGTCTCTACACCGGAACCGGGGAGCTGTTTTTT.

The chain combines TRBV30 with TRBJ1-3; D gene ambiguous. V was pared by 0 bases and J by 0 bases, with 12 bases between. The CDR3 totals 16 residues. Germline values: CDR1 GTSNPN, CDR2 SVGIG (reference sequence). The DNA for the CDR3 is TGTGCCTGGAGTGTACGACTGGATAACTCTGGAAACACCATATATTTT. This translates into CAWSVRLDNSGNTIYF.

The V and J genes are TRBV27 and TRBJ2-1; 10 positions agree with TRBD1. Per the germline V gene, CDR1 is MNHEY and CDR2 is SMNVEV (reference sequence). This CDR3 has 16 residues. Losses at the gene ends were 6 bases for V and 5 bases for J; bases not matched to a gene: 10. In DNA, the CDR3 is TGTGCCAGCAGATATTTAGGGGACAGGGGAAACAATGAGCAGTTCTTC. Protein sequence: CASRYLGDRGNNEQFF.

V is TRBV30 and J is TRBJ1-2, with D unresolved. Trimming removed 4 bases at V and 7 bases at J, with 19 bases between. Germline CDR1 GTSNPN, CDR2 SVGIG (reference sequence). The CDR3 spans 14 residues. The CDR3 protein is CAWTVHRTASGYTF. In nucleotides, the CDR3 is TGTGCCTGGACGGTCCACCGGACCGCGAGTGGCTACACCTTC.

The chain carries TRBV5-1 and TRBJ1-4; D perhaps matches TRBD1 (6 bases). The CDR3 runs 14 residues. CDR1 is SGHRS and CDR2 is YFSETQ in the germline V gene. Trimming stripped 0 bases from V and 8 bases from J, with 11 bases between. CDR3 DNA sequence: TGCGCCAGCAGCTTGGCCAGGGGTGGGGAAAAACTGTTTTTT. Encoded protein: CASSLARGGEKLFF.

The V call is TRBV19, the J call TRBJ1-1; D gene unclear. V lost 0 bases, J lost 1 base, and 3 bases lay in between. Germline loops: CDR1 LNHDA, CDR2 SQIVND (reference sequence). The CDR3 covers 13 residues. The CDR3 bases are TGTGCCAGTAGTATAGACCGGAACACTGAAGCTTTCTTT. Translating gives CASSIDRNTEAFF. The variable domain in full, with the rest retrieved from reference TRBV19 and TRBJ1-1, is DGGITQSPKYLFRKEGQNVTLSCEQNLNHDAMYWYRQDPGQGLRLIYYSQIVNDFQKGDIAEGYSVSREKKESFPLTVTSAQKNPTAFYLCASSIDRNTEAFFGQGTRLTVV.

The chain couples TRBV7-2 to TRBJ1-2, with D maybe TRBD1 (5 bases). V was clipped by 4 bases and J by 4 bases, with 10 bases between them. CDR1 is SGHTA and CDR2 is FQGNSA in the germline V gene. This CDR3 contains 13 residues. The CDR3 region has the DNA TGTGCCAGCAGCTCGGGACCGGTCTATGGCTACACCTTC. It codes for CASSSGPVYGYTF.

The genes are TRBV19 and TRBJ1-5; D is unclear. The CDR3 sequence is 14 residues long. Germline assignment: CDR1 LNHDA and CDR2 SQIVND (reference sequence). Trimming cost V 0 bases and J 3 bases, with 6 bases left between them. CDR3 amino acids: CASSIEDNNQPQHF. The CDR3 region has the DNA TGTGCCAGTAGTATAGAAGACAACAATCAGCCCCAGCATTTT.

The V gene is TRBV9, the J gene TRBJ2-1; D is possibly TRBD1 or TRBD2 (5 bases each). Germline V gene sequence: CDR1 SGDLS, CDR2 YYNGEE. The CDR3 contains 14 residues. Trimming left V 0 bases short and J 7 bases short, with 11 bases between. The CDR3 nucleotides are TGTGCCAGCAGCGTAGTTGGCGAGGGGAATGAGCAGTTCTTC. Amino acids: CASSVVGEGNEQFF.

The V and J genes are TRBV7-8 and TRBJ2-7; TRBD1 matches at 7 bases. The length of the CDR3 is 15 residues. J was trimmed by 2 bases and V by 0 bases; bases with no gene match: 4. Germline values: CDR1 SGHVS, CDR2 FQNEAQ. Written as DNA, the CDR3 is TGTGCCAGCAGCTTAGCGCAAACAGGGGCCTACGAGCAGTACTTC. Its translation: CASSLAQTGAYEQYF.

This sequence joins TRBV5-1 and TRBJ2-3; D assignment may be TRBD1 or TRBD2 (5 bases each). The V gene's germline CDR1 is SGHRS and CDR2 YFSETQ. V shed 7 bases and J shed 2 bases, with 20 bases lying between them. This CDR3 has 16 residues. This CDR3 is CASRMTPGAHTDTQYF. In DNA, the CDR3 is TGCGCCAGCCGAATGACCCCCGGGGCCCACACAGATACGCAGTATTTT.

This clone was found a few times. The rearrangement links TRBV5-1 to TRBJ2-7; 12 nucleotides line up with TRBD1. The J segment lost 4 bases and the V segment lost 3 bases, leaving 8 bases of the junction unmatched. Germline CDR1 and CDR2: SGHRS and YFSETQ. The CDR3 sequence is 16 residues long. CDR3 residues: CASSSSGTGGLYEQYF. The CDR3 DNA is TGCGCCAGCAGCTCGAGTGGGACAGGGGGCCTTTACGAGCAGTACTTC.

The genes are TRBV6-5 and TRBJ2-5, with 11 bases matching TRBD2. CDR3 length: 16 residues. Germline-derived CDR1 and CDR2 are MNHEY and SVGAGI. V shed 0 bases and J 5 bases; nucleotides not matched to a gene: 5. The CDR3 nucleotides read TGTGCCAGCAGTTACTCGGGACTAGCGGCTCCTGAGACCCAGTACTTC. It encodes CASSYSGLAAPETQYF.

This clone has just a few counts. The J gene is TRBJ1-1, the V gene TRBV19; 8 bases agree with TRBD1. The germline gives CDR1 LNHDA, CDR2 SQIVND (reference sequence). The CDR3 covers 16 residues. Trimming cost V 3 bases and J 5 bases; bases outside gene matches: 11. CDR3 sequence reads: CASSILPRTGWTEAFF. The DNA for the CDR3 is TGTGCCAGTAGTATCCTTCCTCGGACAGGGTGGACTGAAGCTTTCTTT. Variable domain in full (rest from reference TRBV19 and TRBJ1-1): DGGITQSPKYLFRKEGQNVTLSCEQNLNHDAMYWYRQDPGQGLRLIYYSQIVNDFQKGDIAEGYSVSREKKESFPLTVTSAQKNPTAFYLCASSILPRTGWTEAFFGQGTRLTVV.

The chain has TRBV29-1 and TRBJ2-5, with 8 positions matching TRBD2. The J segment lost 4 bases and the V segment lost 0 bases, leaving 10 bases of the junction unmatched. Germline V lookup: CDR1 SQVTM, CDR2 ANQGSEA. The CDR3 has 16 amino acids. DNA of the CDR3: TGCAGCGTTGAAGATTGGGAGCGGGAGTTCGGAGAGACCCAGTACTTC. Its translation: CSVEDWEREFGETQYF.

The V and J genes are TRBV7-2 and TRBJ2-5; tentatively, D is TRBD2 (6 bases). V lost 5 bases and J 1 base, leaving 8 bases between the germline ends. Germline V gene data show CDR1 as SGHTA and CDR2 as FQGNSA. The CDR3 loop spans 13 amino acids. This CDR3 reads CASSRDSQETQYF. The DNA of the CDR3 is TGTGCCAGCAGCCGGGACTCCCAAGAGACCCAGTACTTC.

The chain combines TRBV5-1 with TRBJ2-4, with a tentative D call TRBD1 (5 bases). V was trimmed by 3 bases and J by 5 bases, leaving 12 bases between them. Looked up from germline, CDR1 is SGHRS and CDR2 is YFSETQ. The CDR3 sequence is 14 residues long. The CDR3 loop is CASSSMPTENIQYF. The CDR3 nucleotides are TGCGCCAGCAGCTCCATGCCGACAGAAAACATTCAGTACTTC.

The chain carries TRBV9 and TRBJ2-7; tentatively, D is TRBD1 (6 bases). V was cut by 0 bases and J by 3 bases, with 10 bases left in between. CDR1 SGDLS and CDR2 YYNGEE come from the germline V gene. CDR3 length equals 14 residues. In DNA form, the CDR3 reads TGTGCCAGCAGCGTAGGGACAGATGGCTACGAGCAGTACTTC. Protein: CASSVGTDGYEQYF.

The chain links TRBV6-1 to TRBJ2-5, with 7 nucleotides matching TRBD1. J was trimmed by 0 bases and V by 2 bases; bases with no gene match: 12. Per the germline V gene, CDR1 is MNHNS and CDR2 is SASEGT. The CDR3 consists of 18 residues. CDR3 protein: CASSESWRGRGNQETQYF. CDR3 bases: TGTGCCAGCAGTGAATCATGGCGCGGCAGGGGGAACCAAGAGACCCAGTACTTC.